These 26 T cell receptor beta chains were sequenced from one sample in a study of blood T cell repertoires in COVID-19. Sequencing was performed with immunoSEQ multiplex PCR; in TCRdb, only in-frame clones are kept and a portion is missing. The repertoire holds about 150,000 clones, with 80% as singletons. Sequenced: peripheral blood. The source of these receptors is a man in his fifties or sixties with active or convalescent COVID-19.

The rearrangement uses TRBV5-1 and TRBJ2-1; TRBD2 agrees at 9 bases. The CDR3 is 14 amino acids. Trimming took 6 bases from V and 8 from J; bases not matched to a gene: 9. Germline CDR1 is SGHRS and CDR2 is YFSETQ. In DNA, the CDR3 is TGCGCCAGCATGGGGCTAGCGGGAAGAGATGAGCAGTTCTTC. The encoded protein is CASMGLAGRDEQFF.

This clone was picked up a small number of times. The rearrangement links TRBV10-3 to TRBJ2-5; 7 bases line up with TRBD1. V was pared by 3 bases and J by 2 bases, with 6 bases of the junction left unmatched. In germline, CDR1 is ENHRY, CDR2 SYGVKD. The CDR3 has 15 residues. The CDR3 here is CAISDRPGQQETQYF. The CDR3 bases are TGTGCCATCAGTGATAGGCCGGGACAGCAAGAGACCCAGTACTTC.

This chain connects TRBV5-4 to TRBJ1-3, with D tentatively TRBD1 (5 bases). The CDR3 contains 13 residues. Germline CDR1 SGHNT, CDR2 YYREEE (reference sequence). Trimming removed 1 base from V and 8 bases from J, with 10 bases in between. The CDR3 nucleotides are TGTGCCAGCAGCTTGCAGGGCACGGACACCATATATTTT. Residues: CASSLQGTDTIYF.

The chain couples TRBV30 to TRBJ2-7, with D perhaps TRBD1 (5 bases). Germline CDR1 GTSNPN, CDR2 SVGIG (reference sequence). There are 11 residues in the CDR3. The V and J ends lost 4 bases and 2 bases respectively, with 6 bases between them. The CDR3 here is CAWTTAYEQYF. DNA of the CDR3: TGTGCCTGGACGACAGCCTACGAGCAGTACTTC.

V gene TRBV10-3 combines with J gene TRBJ2-2; D is undetermined. The germline gives CDR1 ENHRY, CDR2 SYGVKD. V was pared by 0 bases and J by 2 bases, with 7 bases between. This CDR3 contains 15 residues. The CDR3 DNA follows: TGTGCCATCAGTGAGTCGAGTCTTAACACCGGGGAGCTGTTTTTT. Its translation is CAISESSLNTGELFF.

This clone was counted between two and nine times. V and J are TRBV20-1 and TRBJ2-3, with TRBD2 identical over 14 bases. The CDR3 extends over 16 amino acids. The V and J ends lost 3 bases and 2 bases, in that order; junction bases with no gene match: 4. Germline V CDR1 and CDR2: DFQATT, SNEGSKA (reference sequence). CDR3 residues: CSASGLAGGSTDTQYF. CDR3 bases: TGCAGTGCTAGTGGACTAGCGGGAGGTTCCACAGATACGCAGTATTTT.

The chain has TRBV18 and TRBJ1-1; tentatively, D is TRBD1 (5 bases). This CDR3 is built from 15 residues. Trimming removed 2 bases from V and 1 base from J, with 11 bases in between. The germline gives CDR1 KGHSH, CDR2 LQKENI. The CDR3 DNA sequence: TGTGCCAGCTCACCAGGATACCAGGGGAACACTGAAGCTTTCTTT. Amino acid sequence: CASSPGYQGNTEAFF.

This CDR3 is CASSQDAYYATDTQYF. CDR3 bases: TGCGCCAGCAGCCAAGACGCCTACTACGCCACAGATACGCAGTATTTT. The chain combines TRBV4-3 with TRBJ2-3; D unresolved. The V and J ends lost 0 bases and 2 bases respectively, with 12 bases between them. Germline V gene lookup returns CDR1 LGHNA and CDR2 YSLEER. CDR3 length: 16 residues.

The J gene is TRBJ2-2, the V gene TRBV28; 10 bases are a match to TRBD1. Looked up from germline, CDR1 is MDHEN and CDR2 is SYDVKM. After removal of 4 bases from V and 7 bases from J, the junction contained 6 bases not matched to a gene. The CDR3 totals 15 residues. The CDR3 coding sequence is TGTGCCAGCAGTTATTCGACAGGGGGCAACGGGGAGCTGTTTTTT. This codes for CASSYSTGGNGELFF.

The gene calls are TRBV19 and TRBJ2-3, with unresolved D. The length of the CDR3 is 16 residues. Trimming took off 2 bases at V and 3 bases at J, with 15 bases between the two ends. Germline loops: CDR1 LNHDA, CDR2 SQIVND (reference sequence). The CDR3 DNA is TGTGCCAGTAGTATAAGAGAACTAACAACGACAGATACGCAGTATTTT. Translation: CASSIRELTTTDTQYF.

This clone was seen only once. This chain connects TRBV18 to TRBJ2-7; D not certain. Germline V CDR1 and CDR2: KGHSH, LQKENI. The V gene lost 3 bases and the J gene lost 4 bases, with 13 bases spanning the gap. The CDR3 loop spans 14 amino acids. The CDR3 region is CASSPYAGPYEQYF. CDR3 nucleotides: TGTGCCAGCTCACCTTACGCAGGCCCTTACGAGCAGTACTTC. Combining the CDR3 with reference TRBV18 and TRBJ2-7 gives the whole variable domain NAGVMQNPRHLVRRRGQEARLRCSPMKGHSHVYWYRQLPEEGLKFMVYLQKENIIDESGMPKERFSAEFPKEGPSILRIQQVVRGDSAAYFCASSPYAGPYEQYFGPGTRLTVT.

The rearrangement joins TRBV6-5 to TRBJ1-2; possibly TRBD1 for D (5 bases). Germline CDR1 is MNHEY and CDR2 is SVGAGI. The CDR3 covers 13 residues. Trimming stripped 7 bases from V and 4 bases from J, with 13 bases between. CDR3 sequence reads: CASTKQGPYGYTF. CDR3 in DNA: TGTGCCAGCACCAAGCAGGGCCCCTATGGCTACACCTTC.

This clone was counted a single time. At one of its ends the junction is not consistent with the germline gene, which may arise from a read error. V and J are TRBV5-5 and TRBJ1-1; 8 positions match TRBD1. Germline values: CDR1 SGHKS, CDR2 YYEKEE (reference sequence). The CDR3 sequence is 17 residues long. The CDR3 loop is CASSSGQAVMVNAEAFF. In DNA form, the CDR3 reads TGTGCCAGCAGCTCGGGACAGGCCGTCATGGTGAACGCTGAAGCTTTCTTT. The whole variable domain, remainder taken from reference TRBV5-5 and TRBJ1-1, is DAGVTQSPTHLIKTRGQQVTLRCSPISGHKSVSWYQQVLGQGPQFIFQYYEKEERGRGNFPDRFSARQFPNYSSELNVNALLLGDSALYLCASSSGQAVMVNAEAFFGQGTRLTVV.

The J gene is TRBJ2-7, the V gene TRBV2, with TRBD1 identical over 9 bases. Germline CDR1 SNHLY, CDR2 FYNNEI. Trimming at V came to 8 bases and at J to 5 bases, leaving 7 bases not matched to a gene. The CDR3 totals 13 residues. The CDR3 spells CASGGQGVHEQYF. DNA of the CDR3: TGTGCCAGCGGGGGACAGGGAGTCCACGAGCAGTACTTC.

The rearrangement uses TRBV2 and TRBJ1-5; D is unclear. Looked up from germline, CDR1 is SNHLY and CDR2 is FYNNEI. CDR3 length: 13 residues. V lost 7 bases and J 4 bases, leaving 11 bases between the germline ends. The CDR3 DNA reads TGTGCCAGCAATGCAGGTAGGAATCAGCCCCAGCATTTT. Translating gives CASNAGRNQPQHF. Full variable domain (outside the CDR3, taken from reference TRBV2 and TRBJ1-5): EPEVTQTPSHQVTQMGQEVILRCVPISNHLYFYWYRQILGQKVEFLVSFYNNEISEKSEIFDDQFSVERPDGSNFTLKIRSTKLEDSAMYFCASNAGRNQPQHFGDGTRLSIL.

The gene calls are TRBV5-4 and TRBJ2-7; the D gene is possibly TRBD1 (5 bases). The CDR3 has 14 amino acids. Deletions cut 1 base from V and 2 bases from J, with 10 bases between. Germline V CDR1 and CDR2: SGHNT, YYREEE (reference sequence). In DNA, the CDR3 is TGTGCCAGCAGCTTGAGGGGTAGTACCTACGAGCAGTACTTC. Translated, it gives CASSLRGSTYEQYF.

The chain joins TRBV4-1 to TRBJ2-4, with TRBD2 matching 7 bases. Per the germline V gene, CDR1 is MGHRA and CDR2 is YSYEKL. V shed 8 bases, J shed 3 bases, and the junction held 7 bases outside the gene matches. CDR3 length equals 14 residues. The CDR3 region is CASHAGEGKNIQYF. The CDR3 DNA sequence: TGCGCCAGCCACGCGGGGGAGGGCAAAAACATTCAGTACTTC.

The chain carries TRBV11-2 and TRBJ2-7, with TRBD2 matching over 10 bases. J was trimmed by 3 bases and V by 0 bases; bases with no gene match: 11. The V gene's germline CDR1 is SGHAT and CDR2 FQNNGV. The CDR3 has 18 amino acids. The CDR3 DNA reads TGTGCCAGCAGCTTAGAGGTGGCTAGCGGGAGTTCCCTCTACGAGCAGTACTTC. Its protein product is CASSLEVASGSSLYEQYF.

This clone was found once. The chain links TRBV5-1 to TRBJ2-5, with D maybe TRBD2 (5 bases). This CDR3 is built from 15 residues. The V and J ends lost 0 bases and 3 bases respectively, with 12 bases between them. Germline V gene data show CDR1 as SGHRS and CDR2 as YFSETQ. The CDR3 bases are TGCGCCAGCAGCTTGGGGCCGCTGGGAGAAGAGACCCAGTACTTC. It specifies CASSLGPLGEETQYF.

This rearrangement joins TRBV27 to TRBJ1-2, with TRBD1 matching 9 bases. After removal of 5 bases from V and 6 bases from J, the junction contained 4 bases not matched to a gene. The CDR3 runs to 13 residues. Germline CDR1 MNHEY, CDR2 SMNVEV (reference sequence). CDR3 amino acids: CASSPRDRDGYTF. DNA for the CDR3: TGTGCCAGCAGTCCCCGGGACAGGGATGGCTACACCTTC.

The chain recombines TRBV4-1 with TRBJ2-5; 11 bases fit TRBD2. Germline trimming cut 8 bases from V and 2 bases from J; bases unmatched to any gene: 10. CDR3 size: 16 residues. The germline V gene encodes CDR1 MGHRA and CDR2 YSYEKL. The CDR3 sequence: CASSLGLAAAQETQYF. In DNA form, the CDR3 reads TGCGCCAGCTCTCTGGGACTAGCGGCAGCTCAAGAGACCCAGTACTTC.

This clone was counted once. The rearrangement links TRBV7-2 to TRBJ2-3; D uncertain. Germline CDR1 and CDR2: SGHTA and FQGNSA. Trimming pared 7 bases from V and 3 bases from J, leaving 8 bases between. CDR3 length: 12 amino acids. The DNA of the CDR3 is TGTGCCAGCAATTTTCAGACAGATACGCAGTATTTT. The encoded protein is CASNFQTDTQYF.

The gene calls are TRBV6-5 and TRBJ1-1; the match to TRBD1 covers 7 bases. Germline V gene sequence: CDR1 MNHEY, CDR2 SVGAGI. The V gene end was trimmed by 8 bases and the J gene end by 4 bases; junction bases not matched to a gene: 7. The CDR3 sequence is 13 residues long. The CDR3 DNA reads as TGTGCCAGCGGATCGACAGGGTTCACTGAAGCTTTCTTT. Encoded protein: CASGSTGFTEAFF.

V usage is TRBV7-2 and J usage is TRBJ2-3, with D maybe TRBD2 (6 bases). The V gene lost 1 base and the J gene lost 14 bases, with 13 bases spanning the gap. Germline loops: CDR1 SGHTA, CDR2 FQGNSA. This CDR3 has 12 amino acids. CDR3 residues: CASSLEVGDWYF. The CDR3 region has the DNA TGTGCCAGCAGCTTAGAGGTGGGGGACTGGTATTTT.

The genes are TRBV19 and TRBJ2-6; 7 positions agree with TRBD1. The germline V gene encodes CDR1 LNHDA and CDR2 SQIVND (reference sequence). CDR3 length: 16 amino acids. Unmatched junction bases numbered 4, after V lost 5 bases and J lost 0 bases. DNA of the CDR3: TGTGCCAGTAGTGGACAGGTGGCCTCTGGGGCCAACGTCCTGACTTTC. Translated, it gives CASSGQVASGANVLTF.

The sample holds a few counts of this clone. J is TRBJ1-4 and V is TRBV20-1; D is unclear. The germline V and J ends were trimmed by 6 bases and 7 bases, with 9 bases remaining between them. This CDR3 has 11 amino acids. CDR1 is DFQATT and CDR2 is SNEGSKA in the germline V gene (reference sequence). The CDR3 is CSARGVEKLFF. The CDR3 DNA sequence: TGCAGTGCCCGCGGGGTTGAAAAACTGTTTTTT.